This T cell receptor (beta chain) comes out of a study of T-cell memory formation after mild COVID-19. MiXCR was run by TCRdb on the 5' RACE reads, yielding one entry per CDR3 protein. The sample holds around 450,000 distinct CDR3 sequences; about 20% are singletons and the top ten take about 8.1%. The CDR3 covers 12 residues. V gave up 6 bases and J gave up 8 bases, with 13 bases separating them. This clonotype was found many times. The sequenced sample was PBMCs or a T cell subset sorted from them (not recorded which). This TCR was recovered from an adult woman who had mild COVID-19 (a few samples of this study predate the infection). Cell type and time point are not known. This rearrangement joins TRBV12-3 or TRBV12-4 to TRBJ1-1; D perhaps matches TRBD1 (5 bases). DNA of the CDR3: TGTGCCAGCAGACCCGGACAACGGGAAGCTTTCTTT. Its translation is CASRPGQREAFF.